The 30 T cell receptor beta chains below were found in one sample sequenced in a study of cytomegalovirus exposure and HLA in healthy donors. It was with 60 Vbeta and 13 Jbeta primers that the PCR ran. The assay was immunoSEQ multiplex PCR, and TCRdb's table has in-frame clones only and misses some. The table includes some 120,000 clones, roughly 75% detected once. Source material: PBMCs. The receptor set was obtained from a man aged 30 to 45 in good health and CMV-seronegative.

The chain combines TRBV4-1 with TRBJ2-3, with a weak D call TRBD2 (5 bases). Germline loops: CDR1 MGHRA, CDR2 YSYEKL. Trimming took off 1 base at V and 0 bases at J, with 8 bases between the two ends. The CDR3 runs to 15 residues. CDR3 loop: CASSQGGLSTDTQYF. CDR3 DNA: TGCGCCAGCAGCCAAGGCGGGCTAAGCACAGATACGCAGTATTTT.

The chain recombines TRBV25-1 with TRBJ2-6; D call uncertain. The ends were cut back, 5 bases at V and 0 bases at J, with 8 bases in the middle. Germline values: CDR1 MGHDK, CDR2 SYGVNS. This CDR3 has 15 residues. The CDR3 reads CASSPPVSGANVLTF. CDR3 DNA sequence: TGTGCCAGCAGTCCTCCTGTCTCTGGGGCCAACGTCCTGACTTTC.

The chain couples TRBV27 to TRBJ2-3; weak D call: TRBD2 (6 bases). CDR1 is MNHEY, CDR2 SMNVEV, per germline (reference sequence). Between the trimmed V and J ends, which lost 6 bases and 2 bases, there was a span of 18 bases. The CDR3 covers 16 residues. CDR3 nucleotide sequence: TGTGCCAGCAGCACCTCCGGGGGTGAATACACAGATACGCAGTATTTT. Its protein is CASSTSGGEYTDTQYF.

The chain carries TRBV2 and TRBJ1-4; tentatively, D is TRBD1 (6 bases). CDR3 length equals 14 residues. Trimming took 8 bases from V and 8 from J, leaving 18 bases between them. The germline CDR1 and CDR2 sequences are SNHLY and FYNNEI. In nucleotides, the CDR3 is TGTGCCAGCCAGGGACACCTCCAGGGGGAAAAACTGTTTTTT. It codes for CASQGHLQGEKLFF.

J is TRBJ2-1 and V is TRBV4-2, with 10 bases identical to TRBD2. CDR1 is LGHNA, CDR2 YNFKEQ, per germline. The V gene end was trimmed by 3 bases and the J gene end by 9 bases; junction bases not matched to a gene: 17. The CDR3 is 18 amino acids. CDR3 protein: CASSQISGGSASQREQFF. The CDR3 DNA is TGTGCCAGCAGCCAGATTAGCGGGGGGTCCGCATCCCAGCGTGAGCAGTTCTTC.

CDR3 coding DNA: TGTGCCAGCAGTTACTCCGCAGGCACCTGGGAAAAACTGTTTTTT. Protein: CASSYSAGTWEKLFF. The genes are TRBV6-5 and TRBJ1-4; D uncertain. V lost 0 bases, J lost 8 bases, and 13 bases lay in between. The V gene's germline CDR1 is MNHEY and CDR2 SVGAGI. CDR3 length: 15 amino acids.

The J gene is TRBJ1-4, the V gene TRBV5-6, with 10 bases identical to TRBD1. CDR1 and CDR2 (germline): SGHDT, YYEEEE. Trimming took 4 bases from V and 6 from J; bases not matched to a gene: 9. This CDR3 is 16 amino acids long. CDR3 in DNA: TGTGCCAGCAGCCCGGGGACAGGGGTTCTCTATGAAAAACTGTTTTTT. The encoded protein is CASSPGTGVLYEKLFF.

The J gene is TRBJ1-1, the V gene TRBV28, with TRBD1 identical over 7 bases. The CDR3 contains 15 residues. Per the germline V gene, CDR1 is MDHEN and CDR2 is SYDVKM. Trimming removed 5 bases from V and 2 bases from J; junction bases left unmatched: 8. The CDR3 bases are TGTGCCAGCAGTCTGAAGGGACAGTTCAACACTGAAGCTTTCTTT. Its translation is CASSLKGQFNTEAFF.

The chain combines TRBV28 with TRBJ2-3; D may be TRBD1 (5 bases). Trimming removed 4 bases at V and 5 bases at J, with 10 bases between. Germline V gives CDR1 MDHEN, CDR2 SYDVKM. The CDR3 is made up of 13 amino acids. CDR3 loop: CASSSRVQDTQYF. DNA of the CDR3: TGTGCCAGCAGTTCCAGGGTTCAAGATACGCAGTATTTT.

The genes are TRBV6-1 and TRBJ2-1; 9 bases fit TRBD2. V lost 6 bases, J lost 8 bases, and 11 bases stayed unmatched. Germline V CDR1 and CDR2: MNHNS, SASEGT. The CDR3 length is 15 residues. In DNA, the CDR3 is TGTGCCAGCAGAGACGGTTGGGCGGGGGGGGATGAGCAGTTCTTC. It specifies CASRDGWAGGDEQFF.

The chain recombines TRBV9 with TRBJ2-5, with a tentative D call TRBD2 (6 bases). The CDR3 consists of 17 residues. Trimming took off 4 bases at V and 5 bases at J, with 24 bases between the two ends. Germline assignment: CDR1 SGDLS and CDR2 YYNGEE. CDR3 amino acids: CASSFQGSAGRSETQYF. DNA of the CDR3: TGTGCCAGCAGCTTCCAAGGTTCTGCAGGGAGGAGCGAGACCCAGTACTTC.

The V gene is TRBV7-8, the J gene TRBJ1-4; D is possibly TRBD1 (5 bases). Trimming removed 7 bases from V and 4 bases from J, with 16 bases in between. Germline V gene data show CDR1 as SGHVS and CDR2 as FQNEAQ. The CDR3 consists of 15 residues. CDR3 DNA sequence: TGTGCCAGCATCTCGACCCTCCAGGGTAATGAAAAACTGTTTTTT. This codes for CASISTLQGNEKLFF. Filled out from reference TRBV7-8 and TRBJ1-4, the complete variable domain reads GAGVSQSPRYKVAKRGQDVALRCDPISGHVSLFWYQQALGQGPEFLTYFQNEAQLDKSGLPSDRFFAERPEGSVSTLKIQRTQQEDSAVYLCASISTLQGNEKLFFGSGTQLSVL.

The CDR3 protein is CSVGVWDRTNSGANVLTF. The CDR3, as DNA: TGCAGCGTTGGGGTTTGGGACAGGACAAACTCTGGGGCCAACGTCCTGACTTTC. This chain connects TRBV29-1 to TRBJ2-6; 8 bases align to TRBD1. The CDR3 covers 18 residues. Germline CDR1 is SQVTM and CDR2 is ANQGSEA. With V trimmed by 4 bases and J by 0 bases, 11 bases remained unmatched.

V gene TRBV7-3 combines with J gene TRBJ2-2, with 7 bases identical to TRBD1. The V segment lost 3 bases and the J segment 5 bases; nucleotides outside the gene matches: 6. The V gene's germline CDR1 is SGHTA and CDR2 FQGTGA. This CDR3 has 15 residues. DNA for the CDR3: TGTGCCAGCAGCTTGAAGGGGGCGGAAACCGGGGAGCTGTTTTTT. Its translation is CASSLKGAETGELFF.

This chain links TRBV9 with TRBJ2-1, with TRBD2 matching over 9 bases. The germline V gene has CDR1 SGDLS and CDR2 YYNGEE. Unmatched junction bases numbered 5, after V lost 7 bases and J lost 9 bases. The CDR3 totals 12 residues. This CDR3 reads CASGREGREQFF. CDR3 sequence (DNA): TGTGCCAGCGGGCGGGAGGGCCGTGAGCAGTTCTTC.

The gene calls are TRBV5-4 and TRBJ2-5; D uncertain. The DNA matches TRBJ2-7 better at its end, which makes the J call doubtful. This CDR3 has 13 residues. Per the germline V gene, CDR1 is SGHNT and CDR2 is YYREEE (reference sequence). The CDR3 DNA reads TGTGCCAGCAGCTTGGGGTGGAACTACGAGCAGTACTTC. This translates into CASSLGWNYEQYF.

This clone was counted between two and nine times. This chain joins TRBV7-9 and TRBJ1-2, with 9 positions matching TRBD1. This CDR3 is built from 13 residues. V trimming: 4 bases; J trimming: 7 bases; junction bases outside the gene matches: 4. Germline CDR1 SEHNR, CDR2 FQNEAQ (reference sequence). The CDR3 DNA reads as TGTGCCAGCAGCTACGGACAGGGGTCTGGCTACACCTTC. It is translated as CASSYGQGSGYTF.

V and J are TRBV6-1 and TRBJ2-7; 9 bases map to TRBD1. Germline CDR1 MNHNS, CDR2 SASEGT. Germline trimming cut 1 base from V and 4 bases from J; bases unmatched to any gene: 11. The CDR3 is made up of 17 amino acids. The CDR3 protein is CASSEEGDREFSYEQYF. CDR3 in DNA: TGTGCCAGCAGTGAAGAAGGGGACAGGGAATTCTCGTACGAGCAGTACTTC.

Only a few counts were recorded for this clone. This chain links TRBV6-6 with TRBJ2-1, with D perhaps matching TRBD2 (5 bases). Germline V gene sequence: CDR1 MNHNY, CDR2 SVGAGI (reference sequence). CDR3 length equals 16 residues. Trimming took off 7 bases at V and 4 bases at J, with 20 bases between the two ends. As DNA, the CDR3 is TGTGCCAGCACCCTACTCCCAGAGGGCTTATACAATGAGCAGTTCTTC. Translating gives CASTLLPEGLYNEQFF.

The chain couples TRBV4-3 to TRBJ2-5; D might be TRBD2 (6 bases). V dropped 4 bases and J dropped 0 bases, with 12 bases sitting between them. Germline V gene data show CDR1 as LGHNA and CDR2 as YSLEER. The CDR3 sequence is 15 residues long. CDR3: CASSPSRGYQETQYF. Here the CDR3 DNA reads TGCGCCAGCAGCCCCTCTCGGGGGTACCAAGAGACCCAGTACTTC.

V usage is TRBV7-9 and J usage is TRBJ2-2; D gene unclear. Germline V gene data show CDR1 as SEHNR and CDR2 as FQNEAQ (reference sequence). This CDR3 has 15 amino acids. The V end was cut by 2 bases, the J end by 0 bases, with 7 bases between. The DNA of the CDR3 is TGTGCCAGCAGCTTACTTAGTCCGAACACCGGGGAGCTGTTTTTT. This encodes CASSLLSPNTGELFF.

The chain uses TRBV5-6 and TRBJ1-6; weak D call: TRBD1 (5 bases). V lost 2 bases, J lost 9 bases, and 12 bases lay in between. The CDR3 totals 14 residues. The germline gives CDR1 SGHDT, CDR2 YYEEEE. This chain's CDR3 is CASSLPRAFSPLHF. CDR3 DNA: TGTGCCAGCAGCTTACCCAGGGCCTTTTCACCCCTCCACTTT. Full variable domain (rest looked up from reference TRBV5-6 and TRBJ1-6): DAGVTQSPTHLIKTRGQQVTLRCSPKSGHDTVSWYQQALGQGPQFIFQYYEEEERQRGNFPDRFSGHQFPNYSSELNVNALLLGDSALYLCASSLPRAFSPLHFGNGTRLTVT.

The chain recombines TRBV14 with TRBJ2-5, with 9 bases that match TRBD1. Germline-derived CDR1 and CDR2 are SGHDN and FVKESK. CDR3 length: 18 amino acids. V was pared by 4 bases and J by 6 bases, with 18 bases of the junction left unmatched. DNA of the CDR3: TGTGCCAGCAGCCCCCATCCCCGGGACAGGGTCGGTCTGAAGACCCAGTACTTC. Amino acid sequence: CASSPHPRDRVGLKTQYF. The variable domain in full, completed from reference TRBV14 and TRBJ2-5, reads EAGVTQFPSHSVIEKGQTVTLRCDPISGHDNLYWYRRVMGKEIKFLLHFVKESKQDESGMPNNRFLAERTGGTYSTLKVQPAELEDSGVYFCASSPHPRDRVGLKTQYFGPGTRLLVL.

The chain carries TRBV7-6 and TRBJ2-4, with D perhaps TRBD1 (6 bases). The V end was cut by 2 bases, the J end by 2 bases, with 22 bases between. Germline assignment: CDR1 SGHVS and CDR2 FNYEAQ. The CDR3 spans 19 residues. CDR3 loop: CASSLFVDLGGSPKNIQYF. In DNA form, the CDR3 reads TGTGCCAGCAGCTTATTCGTTGATTTAGGGGGATCTCCCAAAAACATTCAGTACTTC.

Worth noting for this clone: Other nucleotide sequences in the sample specify the same CDR3. This chain joins TRBV28 and TRBJ2-7, with TRBD2 as a possible D gene (6 bases). The CDR3 sequence is 13 residues long. V gave up 3 bases and J gave up 0 bases, with 6 bases separating them. Germline V lookup: CDR1 MDHEN, CDR2 SYDVKM. CDR3 residues: CASSLGGSYEQYF. The CDR3 nucleotides are TGTGCCAGCAGTTTGGGGGGCTCCTACGAGCAGTACTTC. The full variable domain, completed using reference TRBV28 and TRBJ2-7, is DVKVTQSSRYLVKRTGEKVFLECVQDMDHENMFWYRQDPGLGLRLIYFSYDVKMKEKGDIPEGYSVSREKKERFSLILESASTNQTSMYLCASSLGGSYEQYFGPGTRLTVT.

Concerning this clone itself: An end of the junction does not agree with germline; a read error may underlie this. This chain joins TRBV29-1 and TRBJ1-6; the D gene is possibly TRBD1 (6 bases). The germline V gene encodes CDR1 SQVTM and CDR2 ANQGSEA. The CDR3 is made up of 17 amino acids. The CDR3 DNA reads TGCAGCGTTGAATTCCCCCGGGGGGCTTTCCCTAATCCACCCCTCCACTTT. Its translation: CSVEFPRGAFPNPPLHF.

A few counts support this clone. This rearrangement joins TRBV19 to TRBJ2-1; 9 bases fit TRBD2. Germline CDR1 reads LNHDA; CDR2 reads SQIVND (reference sequence). V trimming: 1 base; J trimming: 7 bases; junction bases outside the gene matches: 5. This CDR3 spans 15 amino acids. CDR3 bases: TGTGCCAGTAGTATAGGCGCGGGAGGGTTTAATGAGCAGTTCTTC. Translating it yields CASSIGAGGFNEQFF.

The gene calls are TRBV2 and TRBJ1-2; TRBD1 might be the D (5 bases). Germline-derived CDR1 and CDR2 are SNHLY and FYNNEI. CDR3 length: 13 residues. V dropped 3 bases and J dropped 8 bases, with 13 bases sitting between them. The CDR3 is CASSDPRVNGYTF. CDR3 bases: TGTGCCAGCAGTGACCCCAGGGTGAACGGCTACACCTTC.

Only a few counts were recorded for this clone. V gene TRBV7-9 combines with J gene TRBJ2-7, with D tentatively TRBD1 (5 bases). V lost 5 bases and J 6 bases, leaving 14 bases between the germline ends. Germline-derived CDR1 and CDR2 are SEHNR and FQNEAQ (reference sequence). The CDR3 extends over 13 amino acids. The chain's CDR3 is CASSPPGAGEQYF. The DNA of the CDR3 is TGTGCCAGCAGCCCTCCTGGGGCCGGCGAGCAGTACTTC.

The chain joins TRBV29-1 to TRBJ2-5; 10 bases agree with TRBD2. CDR1 SQVTM and CDR2 ANQGSEA come from the germline V gene. The CDR3 extends over 13 amino acids. The ends lost 4 bases at V and 4 bases at J; junction bases unmatched: 3. This chain's CDR3 is CSVVASGGETQYF. DNA of the CDR3: TGCAGCGTTGTGGCTAGCGGGGGAGAGACCCAGTACTTC.